This T cell receptor beta chain was sequenced in a study of blood T cell repertoires in COVID-19. Background on the study: There were acute and convalescent COVID-19 samples, and they came from the United States, Italy and Spain.

Individuals aged about 18 to 90 years were recruited from roughly 22 US areas. Each participant's cohort was designated according to participant-reported clinical history. This CDR3 has 16 amino acids. The V gene's germline CDR1 is MGHRA and CDR2 YSYEKL. V was trimmed by 0 bases and J by 2 bases, leaving 13 bases between them. The repertoire was sequenced with immunoSEQ multiplex PCR; TCRdb's copy has only in-frame clones and lacks some. The profile shows hundreds of thousands of clones, about 83% of them singletons. Sequencing used PBMCs or T cells enriched from blood (not recorded which). The clonotype originates from a woman aged 45-59 years who had been exposed to COVID-19. This chain joins TRBV4-1 and TRBJ1-1; D is possibly TRBD1 (5 bases). The CDR3 DNA reads as TGCGCCAGCAGCCAAGATGGGACCGGGAGAAACACTGAAGCTTTCTTT. It translates to CASSQDGTGRNTEAFF.